The clone carrying this T cell receptor (beta chain) showed up just a few times. The Seattle patients joined while their infection was active and were tracked longitudinally afterward. Per germline, CDR1 SGHTS and CDR2 YDEGEE. Trimming removed 0 bases from V and 0 bases from J, with 13 bases in between. CDR3 length: 17 residues. The table came from immunoSEQ multiplex PCR; TCRdb's copy has only in-frame clones and leaves some out. The table records more than 350,000 clones, more than 70% of them present only once. This sample is part of a study of blood T cell repertoires in COVID-19. This rearrangement joins TRBV5-8 to TRBJ1-5; TRBD1 is a possible D gene (5 bases). The sequence derives from a woman aged 25 to 39 with COVID-19, enrolled during active disease. The sequenced sample was peripheral blood. As DNA, the CDR3 is TGTGCCAGCAGCTTGGTATGGGGCCGTCATAGCAATCAGCCCCAGCATTTT. Its protein product is CASSLVWGRHSNQPQHF.